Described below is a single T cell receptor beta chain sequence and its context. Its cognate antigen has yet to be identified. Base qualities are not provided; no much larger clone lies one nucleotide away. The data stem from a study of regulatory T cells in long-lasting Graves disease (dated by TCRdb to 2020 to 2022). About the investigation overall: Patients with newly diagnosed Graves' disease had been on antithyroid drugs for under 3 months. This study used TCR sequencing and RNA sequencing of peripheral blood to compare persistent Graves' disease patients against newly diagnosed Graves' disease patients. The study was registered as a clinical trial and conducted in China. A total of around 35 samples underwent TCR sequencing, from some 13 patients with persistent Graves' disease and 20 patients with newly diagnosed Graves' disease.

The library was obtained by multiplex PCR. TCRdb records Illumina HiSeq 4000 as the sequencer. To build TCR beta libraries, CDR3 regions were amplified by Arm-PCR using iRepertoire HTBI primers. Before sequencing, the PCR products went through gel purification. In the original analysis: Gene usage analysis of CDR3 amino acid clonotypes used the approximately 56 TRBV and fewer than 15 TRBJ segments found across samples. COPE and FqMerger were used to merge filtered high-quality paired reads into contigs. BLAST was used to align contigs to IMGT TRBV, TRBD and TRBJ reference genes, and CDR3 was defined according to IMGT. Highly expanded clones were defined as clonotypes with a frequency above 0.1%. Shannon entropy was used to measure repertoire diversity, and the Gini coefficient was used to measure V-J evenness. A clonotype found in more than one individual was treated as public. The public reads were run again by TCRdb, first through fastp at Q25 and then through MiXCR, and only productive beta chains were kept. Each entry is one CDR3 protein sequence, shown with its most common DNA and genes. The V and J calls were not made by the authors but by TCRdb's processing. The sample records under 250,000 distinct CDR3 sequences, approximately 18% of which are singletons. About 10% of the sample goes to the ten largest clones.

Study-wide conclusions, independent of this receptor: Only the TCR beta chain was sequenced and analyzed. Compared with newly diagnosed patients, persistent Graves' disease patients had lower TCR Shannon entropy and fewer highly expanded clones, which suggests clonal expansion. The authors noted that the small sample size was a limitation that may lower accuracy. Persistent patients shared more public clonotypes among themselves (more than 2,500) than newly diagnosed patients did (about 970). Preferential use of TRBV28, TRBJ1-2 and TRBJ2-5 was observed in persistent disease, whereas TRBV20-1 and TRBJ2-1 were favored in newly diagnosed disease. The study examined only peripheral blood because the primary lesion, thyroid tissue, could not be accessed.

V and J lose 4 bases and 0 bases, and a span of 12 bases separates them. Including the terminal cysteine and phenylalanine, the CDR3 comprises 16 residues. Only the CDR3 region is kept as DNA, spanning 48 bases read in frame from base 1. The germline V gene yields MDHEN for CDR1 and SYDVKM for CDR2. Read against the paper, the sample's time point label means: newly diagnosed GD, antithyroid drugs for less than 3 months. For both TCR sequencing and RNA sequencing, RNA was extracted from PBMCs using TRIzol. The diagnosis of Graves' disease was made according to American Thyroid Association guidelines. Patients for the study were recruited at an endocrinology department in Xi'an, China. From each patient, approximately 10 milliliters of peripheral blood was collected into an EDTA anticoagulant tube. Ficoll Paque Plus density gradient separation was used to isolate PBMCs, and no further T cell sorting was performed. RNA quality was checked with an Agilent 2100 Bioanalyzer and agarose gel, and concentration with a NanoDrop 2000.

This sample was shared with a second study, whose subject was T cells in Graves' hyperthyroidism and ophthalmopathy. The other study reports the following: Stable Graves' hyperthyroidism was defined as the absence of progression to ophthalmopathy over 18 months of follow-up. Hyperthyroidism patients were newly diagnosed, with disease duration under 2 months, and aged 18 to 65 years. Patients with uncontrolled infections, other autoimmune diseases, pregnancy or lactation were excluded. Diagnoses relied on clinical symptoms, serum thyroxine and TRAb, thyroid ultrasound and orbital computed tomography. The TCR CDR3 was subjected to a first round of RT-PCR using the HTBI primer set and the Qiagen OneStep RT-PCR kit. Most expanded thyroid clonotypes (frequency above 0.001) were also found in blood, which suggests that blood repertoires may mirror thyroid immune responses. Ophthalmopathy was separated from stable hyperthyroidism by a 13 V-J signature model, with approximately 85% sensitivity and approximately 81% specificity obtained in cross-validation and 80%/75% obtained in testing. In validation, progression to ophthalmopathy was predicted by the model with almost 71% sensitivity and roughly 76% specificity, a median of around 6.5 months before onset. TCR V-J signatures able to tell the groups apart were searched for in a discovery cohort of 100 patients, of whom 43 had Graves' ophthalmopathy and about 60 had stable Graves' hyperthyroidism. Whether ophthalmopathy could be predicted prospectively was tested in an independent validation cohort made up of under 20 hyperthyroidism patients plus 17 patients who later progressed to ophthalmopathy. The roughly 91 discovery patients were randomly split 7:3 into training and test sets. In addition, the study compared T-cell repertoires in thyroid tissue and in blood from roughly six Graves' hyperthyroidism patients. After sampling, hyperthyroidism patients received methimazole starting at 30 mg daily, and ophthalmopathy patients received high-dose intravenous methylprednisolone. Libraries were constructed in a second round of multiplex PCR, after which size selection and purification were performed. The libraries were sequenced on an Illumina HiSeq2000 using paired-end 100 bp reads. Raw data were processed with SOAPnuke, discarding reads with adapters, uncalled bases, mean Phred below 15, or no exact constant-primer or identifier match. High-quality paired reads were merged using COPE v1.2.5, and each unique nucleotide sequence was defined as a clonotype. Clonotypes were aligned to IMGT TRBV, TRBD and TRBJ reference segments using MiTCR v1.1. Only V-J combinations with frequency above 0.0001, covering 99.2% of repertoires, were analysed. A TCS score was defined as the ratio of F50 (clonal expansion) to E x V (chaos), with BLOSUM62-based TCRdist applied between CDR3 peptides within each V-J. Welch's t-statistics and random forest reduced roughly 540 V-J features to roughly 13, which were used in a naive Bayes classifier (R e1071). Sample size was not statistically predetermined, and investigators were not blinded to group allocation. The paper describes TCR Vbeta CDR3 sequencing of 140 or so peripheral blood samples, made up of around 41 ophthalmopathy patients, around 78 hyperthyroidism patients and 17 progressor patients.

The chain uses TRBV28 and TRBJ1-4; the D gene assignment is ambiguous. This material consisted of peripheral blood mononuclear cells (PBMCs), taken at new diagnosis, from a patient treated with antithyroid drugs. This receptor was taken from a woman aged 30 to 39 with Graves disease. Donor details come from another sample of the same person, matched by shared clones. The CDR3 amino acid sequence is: CASSSNLFATNEKLFF. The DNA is TGTGCCAGCAGTTCGAACCTCTTTGCAACTAATGAAAAACTGTTTTTT.